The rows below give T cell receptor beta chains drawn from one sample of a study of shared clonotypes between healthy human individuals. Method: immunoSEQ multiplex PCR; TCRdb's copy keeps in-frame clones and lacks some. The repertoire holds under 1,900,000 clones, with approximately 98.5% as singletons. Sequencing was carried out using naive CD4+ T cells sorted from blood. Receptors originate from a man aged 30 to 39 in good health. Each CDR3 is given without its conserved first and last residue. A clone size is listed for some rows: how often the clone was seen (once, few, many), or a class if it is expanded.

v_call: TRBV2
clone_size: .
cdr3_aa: ASSRDLAATGELF

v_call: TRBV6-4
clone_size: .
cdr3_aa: ASSPDSSYNEQF

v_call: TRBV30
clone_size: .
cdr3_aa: AWSVLGGGELF

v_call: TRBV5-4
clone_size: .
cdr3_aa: ASSSLVGETQY

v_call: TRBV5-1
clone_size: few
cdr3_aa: ASSLWRTANTGELF

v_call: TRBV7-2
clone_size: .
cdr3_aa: ASSLLGTRSNQPQH

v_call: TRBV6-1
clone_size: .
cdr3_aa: ASSEGTGWETQY

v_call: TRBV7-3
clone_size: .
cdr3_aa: ASSLNWAPGEDEQF

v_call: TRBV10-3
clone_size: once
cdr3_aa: AISDTQGAYEQY

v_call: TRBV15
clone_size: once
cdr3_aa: ATSRDGPGAF

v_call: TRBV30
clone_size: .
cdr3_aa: AWRTGSYEQY

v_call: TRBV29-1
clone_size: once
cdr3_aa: SATKASTDTQY

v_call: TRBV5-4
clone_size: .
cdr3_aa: ASSLGLAAGEQY

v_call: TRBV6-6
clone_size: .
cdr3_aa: ASRSGEGQPQH

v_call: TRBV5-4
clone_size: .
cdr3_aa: ASSLAGQMNTEAF

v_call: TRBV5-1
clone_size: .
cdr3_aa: ASSLGVGGRTEAF

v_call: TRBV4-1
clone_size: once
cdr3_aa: ASSGRAQDQAQETQY

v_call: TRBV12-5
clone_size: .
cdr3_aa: ASGSGGTDTQY

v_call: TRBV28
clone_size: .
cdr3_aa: ASSLAGLVSYEQY

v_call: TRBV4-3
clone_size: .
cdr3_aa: ASSQDPRGSKPQH

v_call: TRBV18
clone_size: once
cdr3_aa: ASSPPGEAF

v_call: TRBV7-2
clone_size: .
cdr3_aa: ASSLGSGTDTQY

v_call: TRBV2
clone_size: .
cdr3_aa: ASRGGDTQY

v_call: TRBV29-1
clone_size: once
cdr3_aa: SVPTSGRAWETQY

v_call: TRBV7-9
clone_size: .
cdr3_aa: ASSPRGRPTDTQY

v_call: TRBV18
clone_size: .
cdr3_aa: ASSPGTTNEKLF

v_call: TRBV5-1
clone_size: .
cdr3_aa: ASSLDAGAHYEQY

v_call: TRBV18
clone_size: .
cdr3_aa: ASSSRTSGRANTDTQY

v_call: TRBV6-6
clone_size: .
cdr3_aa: ASSYRQGAWEQY

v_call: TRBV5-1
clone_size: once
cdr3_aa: ASSLRESDTGELF

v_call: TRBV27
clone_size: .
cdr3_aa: ASSLWTSGKYEQY

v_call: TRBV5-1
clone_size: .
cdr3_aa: ASSLGRGIGGTDTQY

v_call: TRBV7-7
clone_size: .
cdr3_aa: ASSFGIYTEAF

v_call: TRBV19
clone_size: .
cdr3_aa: ASSIQGPETQY

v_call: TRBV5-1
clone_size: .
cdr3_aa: ASSVLAGDTGELF

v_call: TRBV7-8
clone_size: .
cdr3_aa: ASSRPDKLYGYT

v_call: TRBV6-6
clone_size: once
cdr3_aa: ASSYSGGGIPGGYT

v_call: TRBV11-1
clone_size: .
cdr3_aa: ASSFPAQQVYEQY

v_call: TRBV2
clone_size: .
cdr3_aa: ASSASGKLGYT

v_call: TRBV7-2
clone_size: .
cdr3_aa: ASSSQGPGELF

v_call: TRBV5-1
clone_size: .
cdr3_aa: ASSLEHLAGVYNIQY

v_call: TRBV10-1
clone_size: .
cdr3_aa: ASSDLGGSGIGEQY

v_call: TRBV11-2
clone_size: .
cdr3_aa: ASSPGTGSEKLF

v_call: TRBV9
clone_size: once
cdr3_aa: ASSVGALGHNEQF

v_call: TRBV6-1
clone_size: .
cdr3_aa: ASTLVRGGSYEQY

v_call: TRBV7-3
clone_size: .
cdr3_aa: ASSLGPNQPQH

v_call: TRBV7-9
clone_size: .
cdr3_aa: ASSPPPDIEAF

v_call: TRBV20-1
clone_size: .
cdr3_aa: SARVGYGQY

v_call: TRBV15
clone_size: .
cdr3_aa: ATSRVIPGRELF

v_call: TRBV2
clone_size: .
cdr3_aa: ASSASVGREQF

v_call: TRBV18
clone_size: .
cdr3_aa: ASSPAFLRGQTREAF

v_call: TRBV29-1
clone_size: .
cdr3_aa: SASPGRDQPQH

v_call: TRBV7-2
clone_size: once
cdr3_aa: ASSLVGQGIDEQF

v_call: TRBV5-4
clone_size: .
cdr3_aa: ASRLMGQGSEQY

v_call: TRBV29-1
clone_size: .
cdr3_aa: SVGLRKNEETQY

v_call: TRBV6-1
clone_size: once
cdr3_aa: ASSVGQGIGDTQY

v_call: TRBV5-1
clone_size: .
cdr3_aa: ASSLDPAGIQETQY

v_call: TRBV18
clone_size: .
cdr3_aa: ASSRGASGRHSYNEQF

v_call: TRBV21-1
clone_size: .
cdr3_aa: ASSNRVGAEAF